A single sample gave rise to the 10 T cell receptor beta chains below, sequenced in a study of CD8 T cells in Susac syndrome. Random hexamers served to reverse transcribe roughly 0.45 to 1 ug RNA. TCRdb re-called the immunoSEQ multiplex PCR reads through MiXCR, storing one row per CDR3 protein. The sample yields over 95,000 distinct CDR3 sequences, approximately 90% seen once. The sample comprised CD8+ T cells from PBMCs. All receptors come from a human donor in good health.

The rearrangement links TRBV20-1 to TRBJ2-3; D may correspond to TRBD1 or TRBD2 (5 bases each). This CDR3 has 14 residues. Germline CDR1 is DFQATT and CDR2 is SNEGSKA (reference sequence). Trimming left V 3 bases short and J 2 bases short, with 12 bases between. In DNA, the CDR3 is TGCAGTGCTAGGAAGGGACCTATCACAGATACGCAGTATTTT. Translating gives CSARKGPITDTQYF.

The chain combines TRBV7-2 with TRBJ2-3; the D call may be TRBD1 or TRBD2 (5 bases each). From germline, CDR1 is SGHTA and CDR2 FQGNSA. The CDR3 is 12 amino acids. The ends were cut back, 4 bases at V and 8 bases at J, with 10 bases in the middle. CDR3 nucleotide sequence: TGTGCCAGCAGCTGGACTGGGGGTACGCAGTATTTT. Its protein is CASSWTGGTQYF.

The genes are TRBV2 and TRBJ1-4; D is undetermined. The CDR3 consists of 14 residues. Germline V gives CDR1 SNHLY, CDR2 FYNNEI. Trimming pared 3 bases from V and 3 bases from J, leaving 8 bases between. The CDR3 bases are TGTGCCAGCAGTGACATAGTGCCTAATGAAAAACTGTTTTTT. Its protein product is CASSDIVPNEKLFF.

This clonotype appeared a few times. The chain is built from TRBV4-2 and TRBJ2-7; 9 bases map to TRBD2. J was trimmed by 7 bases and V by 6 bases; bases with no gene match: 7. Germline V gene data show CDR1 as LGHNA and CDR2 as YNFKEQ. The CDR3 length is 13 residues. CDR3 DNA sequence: TGTGCCAGCAGGGCTAGCGGGGAGAGGGAGCAGTACTTC. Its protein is CASRASGEREQYF.

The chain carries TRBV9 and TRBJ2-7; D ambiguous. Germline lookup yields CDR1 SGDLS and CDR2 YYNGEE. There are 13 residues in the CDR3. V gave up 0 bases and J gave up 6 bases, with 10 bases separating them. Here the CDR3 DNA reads TGTGCCAGCAGCGTAGAAGGGTCAAGCGAGCAGTACTTC. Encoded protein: CASSVEGSSEQYF.

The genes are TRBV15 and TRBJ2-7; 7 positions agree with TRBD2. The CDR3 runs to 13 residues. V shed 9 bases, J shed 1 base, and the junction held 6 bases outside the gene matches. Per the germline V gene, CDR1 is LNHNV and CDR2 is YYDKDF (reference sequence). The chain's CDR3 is CATPERESYEQYF. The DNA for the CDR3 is TGTGCCACTCCCGAGCGGGAATCCTACGAGCAGTACTTC. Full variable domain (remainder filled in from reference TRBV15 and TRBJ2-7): DAMVIQNPRYQVTQFGKPVTLSCSQTLNHNVMYWYQQKSSQAPKLLFHYYDKDFNNEADTPDNFQSRRPNTSFCFLDIRSPGLGDTAMYLCATPERESYEQYFGPGTRLTVT.

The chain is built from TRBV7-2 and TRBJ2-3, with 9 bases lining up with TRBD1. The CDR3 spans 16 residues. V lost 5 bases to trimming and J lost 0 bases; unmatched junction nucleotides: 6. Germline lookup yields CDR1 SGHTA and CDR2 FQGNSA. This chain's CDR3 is CASSPVGTGSTDTQYF. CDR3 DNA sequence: TGTGCCAGCAGCCCGGTAGGGACAGGGAGCACAGATACGCAGTATTTT.

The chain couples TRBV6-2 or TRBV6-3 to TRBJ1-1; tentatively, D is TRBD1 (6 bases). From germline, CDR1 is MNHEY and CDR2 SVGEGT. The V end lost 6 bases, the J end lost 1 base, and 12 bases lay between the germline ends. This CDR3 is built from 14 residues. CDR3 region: CASSPPGANTEAFF. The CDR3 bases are TGTGCCAGCAGCCCCCCGGGGGCGAACACTGAAGCTTTCTTT.

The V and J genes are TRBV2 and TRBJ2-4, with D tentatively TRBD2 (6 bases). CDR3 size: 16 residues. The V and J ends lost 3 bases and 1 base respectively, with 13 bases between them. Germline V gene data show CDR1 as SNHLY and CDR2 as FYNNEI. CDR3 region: CASSDPSVLAKNIQYF. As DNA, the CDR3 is TGTGCCAGCAGTGATCCTAGCGTACTGGCCAAAAACATTCAGTACTTC.

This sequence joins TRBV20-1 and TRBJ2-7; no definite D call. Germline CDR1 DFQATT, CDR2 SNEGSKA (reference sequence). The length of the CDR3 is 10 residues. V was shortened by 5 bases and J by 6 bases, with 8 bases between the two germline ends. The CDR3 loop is CSAVVCEQYF. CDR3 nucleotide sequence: TGCAGTGCTGTAGTCTGCGAGCAGTACTTC.